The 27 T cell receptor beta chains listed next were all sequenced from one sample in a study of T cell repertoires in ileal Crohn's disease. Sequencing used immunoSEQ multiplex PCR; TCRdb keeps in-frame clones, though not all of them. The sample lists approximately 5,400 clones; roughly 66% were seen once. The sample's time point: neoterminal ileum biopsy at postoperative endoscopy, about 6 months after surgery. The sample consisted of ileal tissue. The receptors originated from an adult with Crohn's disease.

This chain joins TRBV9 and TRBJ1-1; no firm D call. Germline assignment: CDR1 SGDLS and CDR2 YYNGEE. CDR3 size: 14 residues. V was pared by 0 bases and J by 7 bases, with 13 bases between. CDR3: CASSVATSEGEAFF. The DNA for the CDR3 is TGTGCCAGCAGCGTAGCTACTTCCGAGGGTGAAGCTTTCTTT.

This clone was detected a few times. In DNA form, the CDR3 reads TGCGCCAGCAGTGTTCCTAGCGGGAGGTGCCCCGGGAGCACAGATACGCAGTATTTT. It codes for CASSVPSGRCPGSTDTQYF. This sequence joins TRBV10-1 and TRBJ2-3, with 11 bases lining up with TRBD2. Germline V CDR1 and CDR2: WNHNN, SYGVQD (reference sequence). This CDR3 is 19 amino acids long. Trimming took 4 bases from V and 0 from J; bases not matched to a gene: 12.

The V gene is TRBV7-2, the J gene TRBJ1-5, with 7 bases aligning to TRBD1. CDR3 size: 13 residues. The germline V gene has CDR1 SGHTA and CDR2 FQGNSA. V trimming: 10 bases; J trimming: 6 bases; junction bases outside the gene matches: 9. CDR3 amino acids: CATNRGTGQPQHF. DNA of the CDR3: TGTGCCACCAACAGGGGAACAGGTCAGCCCCAGCATTTT.

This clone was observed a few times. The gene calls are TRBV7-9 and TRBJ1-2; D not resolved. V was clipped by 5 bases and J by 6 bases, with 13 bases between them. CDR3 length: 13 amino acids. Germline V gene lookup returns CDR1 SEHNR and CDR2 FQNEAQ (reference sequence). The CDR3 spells CASSPVEENGYTF. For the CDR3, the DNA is TGTGCCAGCAGCCCGGTGGAGGAAAATGGCTACACCTTC.

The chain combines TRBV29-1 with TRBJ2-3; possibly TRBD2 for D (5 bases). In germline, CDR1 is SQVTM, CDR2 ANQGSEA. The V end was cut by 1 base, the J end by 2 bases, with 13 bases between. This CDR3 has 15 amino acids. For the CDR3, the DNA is TGCAGCGTTGAAGGGTCAAGAGGGAACACAGATACGCAGTATTTT. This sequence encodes CSVEGSRGNTDTQYF.

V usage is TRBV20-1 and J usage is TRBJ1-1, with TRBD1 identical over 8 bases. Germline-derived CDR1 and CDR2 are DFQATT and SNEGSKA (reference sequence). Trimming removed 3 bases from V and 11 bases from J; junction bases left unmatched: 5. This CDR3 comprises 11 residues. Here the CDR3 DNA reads TGCAGTGCTAGCCAGGACAGGGAGGCTTTCTTT. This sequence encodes CSASQDREAFF.

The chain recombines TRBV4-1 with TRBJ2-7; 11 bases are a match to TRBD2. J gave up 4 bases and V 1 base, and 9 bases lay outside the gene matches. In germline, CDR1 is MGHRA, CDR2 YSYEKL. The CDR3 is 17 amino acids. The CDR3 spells CASSQGVVAGGSYEQYV. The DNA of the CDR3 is TGCGCCAGCAGCCAAGGGGTGGTAGCGGGAGGGTCATACGAGCAGTACGTC.

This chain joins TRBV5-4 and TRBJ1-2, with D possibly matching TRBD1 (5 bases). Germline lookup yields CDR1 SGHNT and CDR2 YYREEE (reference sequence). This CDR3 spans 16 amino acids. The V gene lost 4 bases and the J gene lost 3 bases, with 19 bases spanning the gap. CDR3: CASSNAASQGHYGYTF. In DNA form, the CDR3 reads TGTGCCAGCAGCAACGCCGCTAGTCAGGGCCACTATGGCTACACCTTC.

The CDR3 protein is CASREGQSNTEAFF. In nucleotides, the CDR3 is TGTGCCAGCAGAGAGGGACAGTCGAACACTGAAGCTTTCTTT. V and J are TRBV2 and TRBJ1-1; 7 bases fit TRBD1. V lost 6 bases, J lost 1 base, and 5 bases stayed unmatched. This CDR3 comprises 14 residues. CDR1 and CDR2 (germline): SNHLY, FYNNEI.

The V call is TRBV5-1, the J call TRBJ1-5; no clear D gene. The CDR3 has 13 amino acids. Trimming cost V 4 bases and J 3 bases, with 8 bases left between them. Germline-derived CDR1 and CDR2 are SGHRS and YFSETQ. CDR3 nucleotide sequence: TGCGCCAGCAGCGCGGACTACAATCAGCCCCAGCATTTT. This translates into CASSADYNQPQHF.

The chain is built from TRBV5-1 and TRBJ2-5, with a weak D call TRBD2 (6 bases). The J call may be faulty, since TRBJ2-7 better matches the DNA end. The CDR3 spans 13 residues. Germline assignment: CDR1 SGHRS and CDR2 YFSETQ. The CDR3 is CASSRDSDYEQYF. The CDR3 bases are TGCGCCAGCAGCCGGGACTCCGACTACGAGCAGTACTTC.

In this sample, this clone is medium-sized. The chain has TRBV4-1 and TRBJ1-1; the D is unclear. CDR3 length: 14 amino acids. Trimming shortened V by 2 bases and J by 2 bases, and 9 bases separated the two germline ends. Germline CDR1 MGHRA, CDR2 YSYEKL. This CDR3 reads CASSQRTANTEAFF. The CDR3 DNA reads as TGCGCCAGCAGCCAAAGAACAGCCAACACTGAAGCTTTCTTT.

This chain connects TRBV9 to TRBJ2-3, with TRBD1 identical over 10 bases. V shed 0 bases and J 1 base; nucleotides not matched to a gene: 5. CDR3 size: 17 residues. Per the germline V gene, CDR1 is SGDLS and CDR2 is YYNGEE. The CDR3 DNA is TGTGCCAGCAGCGTAGATGTAGGGACAGGGGGCACAGATACGCAGTATTTT. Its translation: CASSVDVGTGGTDTQYF.

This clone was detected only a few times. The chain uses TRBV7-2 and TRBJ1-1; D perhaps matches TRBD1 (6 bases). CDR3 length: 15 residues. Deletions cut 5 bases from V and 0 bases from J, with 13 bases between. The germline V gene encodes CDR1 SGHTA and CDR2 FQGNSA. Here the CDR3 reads CASSRQVHMNTEAFF. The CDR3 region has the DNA TGTGCCAGCAGCCGACAGGTCCACATGAACACTGAAGCTTTCTTT. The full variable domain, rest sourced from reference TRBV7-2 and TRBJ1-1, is GAGVSQSPSNKVTEKGKDVELRCDPISGHTALYWYRQSLGQGLEFLIYFQGNSAPDKSGLPSDRFSAERTGGSVSTLTIQRTQQEDSAVYLCASSRQVHMNTEAFFGQGTRLTVV.

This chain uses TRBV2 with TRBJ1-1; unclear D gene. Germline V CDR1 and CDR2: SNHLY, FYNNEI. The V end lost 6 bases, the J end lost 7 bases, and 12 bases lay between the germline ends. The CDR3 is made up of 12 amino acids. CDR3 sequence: CASSLYTNEAFF. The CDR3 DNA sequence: TGTGCCAGCAGCCTTTATACAAATGAAGCTTTCTTT.

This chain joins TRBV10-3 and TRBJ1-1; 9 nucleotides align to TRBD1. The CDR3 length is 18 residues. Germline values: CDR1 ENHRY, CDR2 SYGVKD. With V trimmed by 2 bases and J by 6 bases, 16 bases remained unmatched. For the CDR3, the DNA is TGTGCCATCAGTGAGCCCGAATGGGGTAACAGGGGGCTCGCTGAAGCTTTCTTT. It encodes CAISEPEWGNRGLAEAFF.

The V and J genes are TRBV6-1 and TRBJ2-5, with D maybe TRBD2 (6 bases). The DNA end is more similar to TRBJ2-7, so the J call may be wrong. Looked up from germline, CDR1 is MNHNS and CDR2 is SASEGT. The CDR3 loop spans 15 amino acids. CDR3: CASSERGGSQYEQYF. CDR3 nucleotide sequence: TGTGCCAGCAGTGAACGTGGGGGGTCTCAGTACGAGCAGTACTTC.

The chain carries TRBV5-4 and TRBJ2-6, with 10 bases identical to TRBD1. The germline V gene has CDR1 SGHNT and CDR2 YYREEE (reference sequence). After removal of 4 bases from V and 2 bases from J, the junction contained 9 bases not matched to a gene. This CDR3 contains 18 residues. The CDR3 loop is CASSSMTGGPTGANVLTF. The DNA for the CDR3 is TGTGCCAGCAGCAGCATGACAGGGGGCCCCACTGGGGCCAACGTCCTGACTTTC.

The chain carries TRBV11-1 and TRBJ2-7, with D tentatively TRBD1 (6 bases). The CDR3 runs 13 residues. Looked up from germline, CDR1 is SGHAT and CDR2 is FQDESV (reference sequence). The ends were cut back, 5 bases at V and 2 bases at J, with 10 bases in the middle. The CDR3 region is CASSLRDTYEQYF. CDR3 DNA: TGTGCCAGCAGCCTCCGGGACACCTACGAGCAGTACTTC. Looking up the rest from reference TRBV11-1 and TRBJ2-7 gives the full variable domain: EAEVAQSPRYKITEKSQAVAFWCDPISGHATLYWYRQILGQGPELLVQFQDESVVDDSQLPKDRFSAERLKGVDSTLKIQPAELGDSAMYLCASSLRDTYEQYFGPGTRLTVT.

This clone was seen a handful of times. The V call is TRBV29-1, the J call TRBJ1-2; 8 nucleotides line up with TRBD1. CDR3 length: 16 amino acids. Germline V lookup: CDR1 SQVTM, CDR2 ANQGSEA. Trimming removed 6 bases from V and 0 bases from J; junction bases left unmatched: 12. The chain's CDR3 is CSVGGIGQGTNYGYTF. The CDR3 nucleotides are TGCAGCGTAGGAGGAATCGGACAGGGAACTAACTATGGCTACACCTTC.

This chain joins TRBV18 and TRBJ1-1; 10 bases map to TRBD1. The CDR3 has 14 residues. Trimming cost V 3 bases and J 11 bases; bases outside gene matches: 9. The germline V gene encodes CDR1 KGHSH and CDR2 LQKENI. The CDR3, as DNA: TGTGCCAGCTCACCCGAGGGACAGGGGAGCACGGCTTTCTTT. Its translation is CASSPEGQGSTAFF.

CDR3 DNA sequence: TGCGCCAGCAGTGAGCATCTGAGACATCCTGTCGACACTGAAGCTTTCTTT. Translation gives CASSEHLRHPVDTEAFF. The chain recombines TRBV4-1 with TRBJ1-1, with unresolved D. CDR1 is MGHRA, CDR2 YSYEKL, per germline. The CDR3 is made up of 17 amino acids. V was clipped by 6 bases and J by 3 bases, with 23 bases between them.

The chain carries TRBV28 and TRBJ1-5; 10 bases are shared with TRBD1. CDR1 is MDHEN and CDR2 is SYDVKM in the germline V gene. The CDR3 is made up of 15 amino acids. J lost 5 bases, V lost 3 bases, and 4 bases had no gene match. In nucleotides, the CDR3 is TGTGCCAGCAGTTTCCTCGGGACAGGGGATCAGCCCCAGCATTTT. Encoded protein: CASSFLGTGDQPQHF.

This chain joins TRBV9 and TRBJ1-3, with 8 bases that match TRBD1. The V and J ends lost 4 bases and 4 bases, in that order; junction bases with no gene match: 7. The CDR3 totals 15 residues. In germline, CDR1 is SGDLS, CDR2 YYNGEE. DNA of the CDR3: TGTGCCAGCAGCCCCACGACAGGGGACGGAAACACCATATATTTT. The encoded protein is CASSPTTGDGNTIYF.

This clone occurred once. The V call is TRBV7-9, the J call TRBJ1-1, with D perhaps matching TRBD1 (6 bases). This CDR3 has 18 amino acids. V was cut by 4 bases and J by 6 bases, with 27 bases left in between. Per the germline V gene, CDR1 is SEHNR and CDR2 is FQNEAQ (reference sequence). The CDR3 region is CASSSRDTKSKGYAEAFF. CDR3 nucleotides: TGTGCCAGCAGCTCCCGGGACACTAAATCAAAAGGTTATGCTGAAGCTTTCTTT.

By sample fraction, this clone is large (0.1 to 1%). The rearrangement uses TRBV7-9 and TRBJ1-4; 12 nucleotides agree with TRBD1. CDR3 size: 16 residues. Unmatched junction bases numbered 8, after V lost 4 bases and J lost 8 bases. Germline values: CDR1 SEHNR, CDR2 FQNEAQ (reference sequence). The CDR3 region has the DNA TGTGCCAGCAGCTCCGGGGGACAGGGGGCGTGGGAAAAACTGTTTTTT. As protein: CASSSGGQGAWEKLFF.

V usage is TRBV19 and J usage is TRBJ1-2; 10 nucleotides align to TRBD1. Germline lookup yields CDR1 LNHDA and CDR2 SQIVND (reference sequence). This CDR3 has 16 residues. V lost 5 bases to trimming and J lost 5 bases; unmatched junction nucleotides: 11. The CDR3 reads CASSPLQGGQGYGYTF. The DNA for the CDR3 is TGTGCCAGTAGTCCACTACAGGGGGGACAGGGGTATGGCTACACCTTC. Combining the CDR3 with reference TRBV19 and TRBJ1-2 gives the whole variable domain DGGITQSPKYLFRKEGQNVTLSCEQNLNHDAMYWYRQDPGQGLRLIYYSQIVNDFQKGDIAEGYSVSREKKESFPLTVTSAQKNPTAFYLCASSPLQGGQGYGYTFGSGTRLTVV.